The entry below describes one T cell receptor beta chain. Its antigen is not identified. Timing groups of about 4 and about 12 weeks for second doses were pooled. This sample stems from a study of T cell responses to AZD1222 COVID-19 vaccine. Overall study results and limits: Dominant at 160-218 and 743-854, vaccine-associated CD4 TCRs also spanned spike. Spike-specific TCR breadth and depth rose after two AZD1222 doses. At study baseline, merely roughly 6 AZD1222 recipients were seropositive.

The data were produced by immunoSEQ multiplex PCR, yet TCRdb's version contains in-frame clones alone and is incomplete. Among about 150,000 clones listed, over 85% were seen once. The V gene end was trimmed by 5 bases and the J gene end by 7 bases; junction bases not matched to a gene: 13. The germline V gene encodes CDR1 MNHNY and CDR2 SVGAGI (reference sequence). CDR3 length: 16 amino acids. The chain couples TRBV6-6 to TRBJ2-1; 8 bases match TRBD1. Sequencing was performed on peripheral blood, taken 28 days after the second AZD1222 dose. The receptor comes from an adult who received the AZD1222 COVID-19 vaccine. CDR3 nucleotide sequence: TGTGCCAGCAGTACCTACGCCGGGACAGGAAAGAATGAGCAGTTCTTC. The encoded protein is CASSTYAGTGKNEQFF.